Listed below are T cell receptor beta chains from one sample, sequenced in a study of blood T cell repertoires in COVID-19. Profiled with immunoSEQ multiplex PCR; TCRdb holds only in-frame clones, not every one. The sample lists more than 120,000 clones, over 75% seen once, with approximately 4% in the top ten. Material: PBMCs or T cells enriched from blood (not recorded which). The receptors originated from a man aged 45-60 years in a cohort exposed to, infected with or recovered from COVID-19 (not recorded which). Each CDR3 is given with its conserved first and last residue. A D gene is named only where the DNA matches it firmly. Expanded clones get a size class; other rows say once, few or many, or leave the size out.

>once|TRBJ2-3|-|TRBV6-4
TGTGCCAGCAGGGCCCACGGCACAGATACGCAGTATTTT
CASRAHGTDTQYF
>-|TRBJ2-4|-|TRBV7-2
TGTGCCAGCAGCCCACAACCCCACTATCTTGCGGTAGCCAAAAACATTCAGTACTTC
CASSPQPHYLAVAKNIQYF
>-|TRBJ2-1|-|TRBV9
TGTGCCAGCAGCTGGTCGAGCGAAATAATCAATGAGCAGTTCTTC
CASSWSSEIINEQFF
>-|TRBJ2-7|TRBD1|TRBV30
TGTGCCTGGAGTGCCGGGACAGGGGCCTACGAGCAGTACTTC
CAWSAGTGAYEQYF
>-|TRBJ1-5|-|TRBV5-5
TGTGCCAGCAGCTTGGCAGGGCTGAGTCAGCCCCAGCATTTT
CASSLAGLSQPQHF
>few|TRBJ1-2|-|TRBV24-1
TGTGCCACCATCAACGATGGGGGCGCCTCTGGCTACACCTTC
CATINDGGASGYTF
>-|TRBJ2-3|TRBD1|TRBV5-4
TGTGCCAGCAACCAGGGACAGGGGCTTATTGGTTCGCAGTATTTT
CASNQGQGLIGSQYF
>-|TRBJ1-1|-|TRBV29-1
TGCAGCGTTGAAGCTGCCACAGGTACTGAAGCTTTCTTT
CSVEAATGTEAFF
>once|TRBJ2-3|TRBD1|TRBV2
TGTGCCAGCAGTGCAGACAGGGTTGGCACAGATACGCAGTATTTT
CASSADRVGTDTQYF
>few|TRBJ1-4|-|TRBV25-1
TGTGCCAGCAGTGATAATCTACGCAATGAAAAACTGTTTTTT
CASSDNLRNEKLFF
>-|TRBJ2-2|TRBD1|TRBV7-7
TGTGCCAGCAGCTCATGGACAGGGAACACCGGGGAGCTGTTTTTT
CASSSWTGNTGELFF
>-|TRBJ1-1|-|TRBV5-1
TGCGCCAGCAGCTTGGTGGGGTCGGGGACTGAAGCTTTCTTT
CASSLVGSGTEAFF
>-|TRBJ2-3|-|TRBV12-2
TGTGCAAGTCGCTTACCCCGCCACGTACTAGCGGGGGGCCGAGGTACGCAGTATTTT
CASRLPRHVLAGGRGTQYF
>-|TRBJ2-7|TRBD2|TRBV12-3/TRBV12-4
TGTGCCAGCAGCCTAGCGGGAGCCCACGAGCAGTACTTC
CASSLAGAHEQYF
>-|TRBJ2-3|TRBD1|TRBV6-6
TGTGCCAGCAGTGACCCGCTTCGGTCAGGGGGAACGCAGTATTTT
CASSDPLRSGGTQYF
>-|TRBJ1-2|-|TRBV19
TGTGCCAGTAGTATGGGCCCGATCCTTGGCTACACCTTC
CASSMGPILGYTF